This TCR beta chain was recovered during a study of cytomegalovirus exposure and HLA in healthy donors. Study results and limitations: Judged likely to be a sequencing artifact was a cluster of highly shared sequence variants. Researchers counted around 160 TCR beta chains as cytomegalovirus-associated. It was reported in a later analysis that an Asian-associated ancestry cluster showed fewer N-insertions than the roughly 670-donor mean.

Concerning this clone: No antigen is known for it.

The PCR had 60 Vbeta and 13 Jbeta primers. This table comes from immunoSEQ multiplex PCR, and its TCRdb copy is limited to in-frame clones, with some not included. The sample lists under 200,000 clones; around 68% were seen once. CDR3 length equals 14 residues. V was pared by 3 bases and J by 2 bases, with 10 bases between. Germline lookup yields CDR1 LNHDA and CDR2 SQIVND (reference sequence). The sequenced sample was PBMCs. The receptor's source is a man aged 45-60 years in good health and CMV-seronegative. The chain recombines TRBV19 with TRBJ1-2; maybe TRBD1 (5 bases). The CDR3 protein is CASSIATVNYGYTF. CDR3 in DNA: TGTGCCAGTAGTATTGCGACAGTAAACTATGGCTACACCTTC. Supplemented by reference TRBV19 and TRBJ1-2, the full variable domain reads DGGITQSPKYLFRKEGQNVTLSCEQNLNHDAMYWYRQDPGQGLRLIYYSQIVNDFQKGDIAEGYSVSREKKESFPLTVTSAQKNPTAFYLCASSIATVNYGYTFGSGTRLTVV.